What follows are 7 T cell receptor beta chains derived from one specimen sequenced in a study of T cell changes during pregnancy in multiple sclerosis. Measured with immunoSEQ multiplex PCR; TCRdb has only the in-frame clones, and not every one. The table has roughly 40,000 clones, 91% seen once; the top ten hold 7.8%. This specimen consisted of CD8+ T cells from peripheral blood mononuclear cells, obtained before pregnancy. The receptors shown here come from a female donor with multiple sclerosis, enrolled in a pregnancy study.

This chain joins TRBV6-1 and TRBJ1-3; possibly TRBD1 for D (5 bases). Between the trimmed V and J ends, which lost 0 bases and 9 bases, there was a span of 6 bases. Germline V lookup: CDR1 MNHNS, CDR2 SASEGT. The CDR3 spans 12 residues. The CDR3 sequence is CASSEAGPTIYF. The CDR3 DNA follows: TGTGCCAGCAGTGAAGCGGGGCCCACCATATATTTT.

The chain links TRBV28 to TRBJ2-1, with a weak D call TRBD2 (6 bases). CDR3 length equals 11 residues. V was pared by 5 bases and J by 9 bases, with 8 bases between. Germline lookup yields CDR1 MDHEN and CDR2 SYDVKM. The CDR3 bases are TGTGCCAGCAGTCAGGGAGGTGAGCAGTTCTTC. Amino acids: CASSQGGEQFF.

This chain joins TRBV27 and TRBJ2-7; 7 bases align to TRBD1. Looked up from germline, CDR1 is MNHEY and CDR2 is SMNVEV (reference sequence). The CDR3 spans 14 residues. The J segment lost 4 bases and the V segment lost 5 bases, leaving 8 bases of the junction unmatched. This CDR3 is CASSPNPTGYEQYF. The CDR3 DNA sequence: TGTGCCAGCAGTCCAAACCCGACAGGGTACGAGCAGTACTTC.

This chain uses TRBV7-2 with TRBJ2-1, with 14 bases fitting TRBD2. Germline V gene sequence: CDR1 SGHTA, CDR2 FQGNSA. With V trimmed by 1 base and J by 8 bases, 1 base remained unmatched. The CDR3 loop spans 15 amino acids. CDR3: CASSLGLAGGDEQFF. The CDR3 DNA reads TGTGCCAGCAGCTTAGGACTAGCGGGAGGGGATGAGCAGTTCTTC.

The V gene is TRBV9, the J gene TRBJ2-4; TRBD2 might be the D (5 bases). The CDR3 is 14 amino acids. Trimming removed 0 bases at V and 1 base at J, with 5 bases between. Germline V CDR1 and CDR2: SGDLS, YYNGEE. The CDR3 nucleotides are TGTGCCAGCAGCGTAGGGGAGGCCAAAAACATTCAGTACTTC. Amino acid sequence: CASSVGEAKNIQYF.

V gene TRBV5-6 combines with J gene TRBJ2-7; the D gene is possibly TRBD1 (5 bases). CDR3 size: 17 residues. Trimming took off 0 bases at V and 3 bases at J, with 19 bases between the two ends. Germline-derived CDR1 and CDR2 are SGHDT and YYEEEE. As DNA, the CDR3 is TGTGCCAGCAGCTTGGTGGCCGGGCAGGGCGTACTCTACGAGCAGTACTTC. It specifies CASSLVAGQGVLYEQYF.

The J gene is TRBJ2-7, the V gene TRBV19, with TRBD1 matching 9 bases. This CDR3 is built from 15 residues. Per germline, CDR1 LNHDA and CDR2 SQIVND (reference sequence). V gave up 3 bases and J gave up 7 bases; unmatched junction bases: 10. The CDR3 sequence: CASSITQGALQEQYF. DNA of the CDR3: TGTGCCAGTAGTATCACACAGGGGGCCCTCCAGGAGCAGTACTTC.